This T cell receptor beta chain was recovered during a study of blood T cell repertoires in COVID-19. Some clones are missing from TCRdb's copy, which holds only in-frame ones; the method was immunoSEQ multiplex PCR. The sample contains 250,000 to 400,000 clones, about nine tenths of which appear only once. Between the trimmed V and J ends, which lost 4 bases and 2 bases, there was a span of 8 bases. The CDR3 contains 13 residues. The sample consisted of peripheral blood. This receptor was obtained from a woman younger than 45 with COVID-19, enrolled during active disease. The chain couples TRBV12-3 or TRBV12-4 to TRBJ1-1, with D uncertain. In DNA, the CDR3 is TGTGCCAGCAGTTGGGGAGCAAACACTGAAGCTTTCTTT. Protein: CASSWGANTEAFF.